These 8 T cell receptor beta chains originate from one sample sequenced in a study of T cell changes during pregnancy in multiple sclerosis. This table comes from immunoSEQ multiplex PCR, and its TCRdb copy is limited to in-frame clones, with some not included. Of 65,000 to 80,000 clones detected, roughly 93% appear once; the ten largest clones hold approximately 0.99%. The sample in question was peripheral blood, obtained in the first trimester of pregnancy. These receptors all stem from a female donor with multiple sclerosis, enrolled in a pregnancy study.

V is TRBV7-9 and J is TRBJ2-2, with unresolved D. Trimming cost V 5 bases and J 6 bases, with 13 bases left between them. CDR1 and CDR2 (germline): SEHNR, FQNEAQ (reference sequence). The CDR3 loop spans 14 amino acids. CDR3 bases: TGTGCCAGCAGCCGCCTACTAAGTGCCGGGGAGCTGTTTTTT. Its translation is CASSRLLSAGELFF.

This rearrangement joins TRBV11-2 to TRBJ2-3; 8 nucleotides agree with TRBD2. CDR3 size: 13 residues. The germline V gene encodes CDR1 SGHAT and CDR2 FQNNGV. With 5 bases clipped from V and 6 bases from J, the junction kept 4 bases outside the gene matches. CDR3 residues: CASSARLADTQYF. In nucleotides, the CDR3 is TGTGCCAGCAGCGCCCGACTAGCGGATACGCAGTATTTT.

The CDR3 nucleotides read TGCGCCAGCAGCTTGTATTTGTCAGGGGGTGTTCATGGCTACACCTTC. Translating gives CASSLYLSGGVHGYTF. The chain joins TRBV5-1 to TRBJ1-2, with 7 bases aligning to TRBD1. This CDR3 spans 16 amino acids. The trim removed 1 base at V and 6 bases at J, leaving 12 bases unmatched. Germline assignment: CDR1 SGHRS and CDR2 YFSETQ. The full variable domain, rest sourced from reference TRBV5-1 and TRBJ1-2, is KAGVTQTPRYLIKTRGQQVTLSCSPISGHRSVSWYQQTPGQGLQFLFEYFSETQRNKGNFPGRFSGRQFSNSRSEMNVSTLELGDSALYLCASSLYLSGGVHGYTFGSGTRLTVV.

This chain joins TRBV5-1 and TRBJ1-3; no clear D gene. The V and J ends lost 2 bases and 0 bases respectively, with 9 bases between them. The CDR3 has 15 residues. CDR1 is SGHRS, CDR2 YFSETQ, per germline. CDR3 protein: CASSLDTFSGNTIYF. CDR3 nucleotides: TGCGCCAGCAGCTTAGACACCTTCTCTGGAAACACCATATATTTT.

The rearrangement uses TRBV19 and TRBJ2-7; 8 bases agree with TRBD1. The ends lost 9 bases at V and 4 bases at J; junction bases unmatched: 8. CDR1 LNHDA and CDR2 SQIVND come from the germline V gene (reference sequence). The CDR3 totals 13 residues. The CDR3 DNA reads TGTGCCAGCCGCAGGGGGCTAGGGTACGAGCAGTACTTC. It specifies CASRRGLGYEQYF.

A single count supports this clone. Mismatch with germline at one junction end may stem from a read error. The J gene is TRBJ1-3, the V gene TRBV27; 7 bases are a match to TRBD1. CDR1 and CDR2 (germline): MNHEY, SMNVEV (reference sequence). This CDR3 is built from 15 residues. The CDR3 sequence: CASSLTGTSGSTIYF. CDR3 coding DNA: TGTGCCAGCAGTTTGACAGGGACCTCTGGAAGCACCATATATTTT.

The CDR3 protein is CASSVDPGQGRTGNTIYF. The CDR3 coding sequence is TGTGCCAGCAGCGTAGACCCGGGACAGGGGAGGACTGGAAACACCATATATTTT. The rearrangement links TRBV9 to TRBJ1-3; 10 bases match TRBD1. Germline values: CDR1 SGDLS, CDR2 YYNGEE. The CDR3 consists of 18 residues. After removal of 0 bases from V and 2 bases from J, the junction contained 8 bases not matched to a gene.

V usage is TRBV19 and J usage is TRBJ2-2; no firm D call. The germline V gene has CDR1 LNHDA and CDR2 SQIVND (reference sequence). The CDR3 is made up of 14 amino acids. V lost 5 bases, J lost 3 bases, and 10 bases lay in between. Here the CDR3 reads CASSHLHYTGELFF. The CDR3 coding sequence is TGTGCCAGTAGTCACCTCCACTACACCGGGGAGCTGTTTTTT.